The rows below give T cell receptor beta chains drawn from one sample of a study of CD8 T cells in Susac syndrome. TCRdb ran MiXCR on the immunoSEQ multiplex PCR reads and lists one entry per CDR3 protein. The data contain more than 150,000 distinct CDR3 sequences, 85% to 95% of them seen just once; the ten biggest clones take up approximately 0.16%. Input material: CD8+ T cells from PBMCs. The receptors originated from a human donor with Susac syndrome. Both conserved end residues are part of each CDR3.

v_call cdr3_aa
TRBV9 CASSARQGAFSPLHF
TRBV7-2 CASSPYTTGTGVDTQYF
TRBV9 CASSVGQGAQGYTF
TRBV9 CASSVGSGGNQPQHF
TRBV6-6 CASSYGPNYGYTF
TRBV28 CASSLGQGTANYGYTF
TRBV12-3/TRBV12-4 CASSSARDEQYF
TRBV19 CASNSRPEREAFF
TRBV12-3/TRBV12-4 CASKGTSGGPSSYNEQFF
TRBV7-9 CASSSGSTEAFF
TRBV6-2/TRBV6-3 CASSYPGGYTF
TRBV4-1 CASSQYGGDTEAFF
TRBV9 CASSPGTAPFTSTDTQYF
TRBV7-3 CASRRTSDYTDTQYF
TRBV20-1 CSASWQFMNTEAFF
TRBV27 CASSLGQGVDTQYF
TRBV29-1 CSSRTDTQYF
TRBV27 CASSPGRILSNEQFF
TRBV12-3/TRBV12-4 CASSIGRNNEQFF
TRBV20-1 CSANSYLGYNEQFF
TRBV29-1 CSVVSGQGGELFF
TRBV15 CATSRERADTQYF
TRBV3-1 CASSQEGFYGYTF
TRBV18 CASKGISDYEQYF